The clone carrying this TCR beta chain was seen only a few times. The PCR used 60 Vbeta and 13 Jbeta primers. TCRdb keeps only in-frame clones here, not all; method: immunoSEQ multiplex PCR. The repertoire holds 110,000 or so clones, with about 75% as singletons. These data belong to a study of cytomegalovirus exposure and HLA in healthy donors. Germline CDR1 reads SGHDN; CDR2 reads FVKESK. With 4 bases removed from V and 0 bases from J, the gap between germline ends came to 6 bases. The CDR3 extends over 13 amino acids. The chain joins TRBV14 to TRBJ1-1, with D unclear. The receptor's source is a woman aged 40 to 50 in good health and CMV-seropositive. The specimen sequenced was PBMCs. In nucleotides, the CDR3 is TGTGCCAGCAGCCCGAACTTGAACACTGAAGCTTTCTTT. Its translation: CASSPNLNTEAFF.